This T cell receptor beta chain was observed in a study of T-cell reconstitution after alpha-beta-depleted transplantation in children. Unique molecular identifiers were incorporated into the prepared TCRbeta library. TCRdb re-derived calls from the PCR reads in MiXCR, one entry per CDR3 protein. Of about 350,000 distinct CDR3 sequences listed, 15% to 20% are singletons. Germline V gene lookup returns CDR1 MGHRA and CDR2 YSYEKL. Trimming shortened V by 0 bases and J by 6 bases, and 15 bases separated the two germline ends. The CDR3 contains 16 residues. In this sample, this clonotype turned up a few times.

The clonotype was recovered from a male patient aged 2-9 years who had a stem cell transplant for acute lymphoblastic leukemia, so the T cells may come from the graft donor. This chain joins TRBV4-1 and TRBJ2-1; no definite D call. The input for sequencing was PBMCs, mostly from graft donor cells, taken 360 days after TCRalphabeta/CD19-depleted stem cell transplant. CDR3 bases: TGCGCCAGCAGCCAAGAGCCTCACCTAAATACCAATGAGCAGTTCTTC. Its protein is CASSQEPHLNTNEQFF.